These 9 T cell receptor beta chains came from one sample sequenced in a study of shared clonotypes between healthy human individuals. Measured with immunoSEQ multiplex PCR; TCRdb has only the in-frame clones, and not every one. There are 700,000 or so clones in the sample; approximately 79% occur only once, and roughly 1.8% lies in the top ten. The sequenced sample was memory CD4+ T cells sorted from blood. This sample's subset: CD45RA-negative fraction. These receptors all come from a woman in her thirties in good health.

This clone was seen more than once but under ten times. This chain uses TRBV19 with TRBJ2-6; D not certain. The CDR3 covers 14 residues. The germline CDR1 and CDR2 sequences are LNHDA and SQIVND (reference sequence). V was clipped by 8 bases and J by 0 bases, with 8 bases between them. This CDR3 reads CASAMTSGANVLTF. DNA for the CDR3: TGTGCCAGTGCCATGACCTCTGGGGCCAACGTCCTGACTTTC.

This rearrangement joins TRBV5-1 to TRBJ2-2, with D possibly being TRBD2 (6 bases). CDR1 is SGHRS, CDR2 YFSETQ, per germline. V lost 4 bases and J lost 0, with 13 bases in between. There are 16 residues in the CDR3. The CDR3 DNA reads TGCGCCAGCAGCCCTTTGGCGGGGTCGAACACCGGGGAGCTGTTTTTT. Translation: CASSPLAGSNTGELFF. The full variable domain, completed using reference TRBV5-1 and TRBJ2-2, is KAGVTQTPRYLIKTRGQQVTLSCSPISGHRSVSWYQQTPGQGLQFLFEYFSETQRNKGNFPGRFSGRQFSNSRSEMNVSTLELGDSALYLCASSPLAGSNTGELFFGEGSRLTVL.

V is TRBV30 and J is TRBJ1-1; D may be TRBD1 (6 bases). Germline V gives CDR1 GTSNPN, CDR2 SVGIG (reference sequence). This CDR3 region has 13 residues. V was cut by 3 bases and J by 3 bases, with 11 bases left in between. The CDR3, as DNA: TGTGCCTGGAGAGGACAGCCAGACACTGAAGCTTTCTTT. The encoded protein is CAWRGQPDTEAFF.

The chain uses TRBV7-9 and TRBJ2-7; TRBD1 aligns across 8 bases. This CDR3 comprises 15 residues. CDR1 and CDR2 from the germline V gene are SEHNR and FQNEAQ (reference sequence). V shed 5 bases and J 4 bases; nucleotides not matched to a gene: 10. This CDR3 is CASSPATGVDYEQYF. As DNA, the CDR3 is TGTGCCAGCAGCCCGGCGACAGGGGTCGATTACGAGCAGTACTTC.

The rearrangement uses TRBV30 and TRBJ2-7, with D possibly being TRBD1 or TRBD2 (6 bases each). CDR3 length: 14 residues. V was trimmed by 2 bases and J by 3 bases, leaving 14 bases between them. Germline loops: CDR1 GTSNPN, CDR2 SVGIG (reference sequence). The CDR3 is CAWSRGQIVYEQYF. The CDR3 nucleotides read TGTGCCTGGAGTCGGGGGCAAATAGTCTACGAGCAGTACTTC.

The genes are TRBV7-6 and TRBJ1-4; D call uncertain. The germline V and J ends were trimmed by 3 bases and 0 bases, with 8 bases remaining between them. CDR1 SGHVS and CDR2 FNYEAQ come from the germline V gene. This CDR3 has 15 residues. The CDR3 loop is CASSLEFATNEKLFF. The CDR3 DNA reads TGTGCCAGCAGCTTGGAATTTGCAACTAATGAAAAACTGTTTTTT.

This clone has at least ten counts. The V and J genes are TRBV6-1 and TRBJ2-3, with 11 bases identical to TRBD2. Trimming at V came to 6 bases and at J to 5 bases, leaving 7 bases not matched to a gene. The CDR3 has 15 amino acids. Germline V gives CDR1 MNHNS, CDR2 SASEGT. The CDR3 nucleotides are TGTGCCAGCAGGATGACTAGCGGGACTCTAGATACGCAGTATTTT. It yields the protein CASRMTSGTLDTQYF.

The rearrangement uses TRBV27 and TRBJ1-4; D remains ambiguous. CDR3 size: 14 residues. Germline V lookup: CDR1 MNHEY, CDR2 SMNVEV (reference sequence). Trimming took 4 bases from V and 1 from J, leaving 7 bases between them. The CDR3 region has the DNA TGTGCCAGCAGTTCGCGCCGAACTAATGAAAAACTGTTTTTT. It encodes CASSSRRTNEKLFF.

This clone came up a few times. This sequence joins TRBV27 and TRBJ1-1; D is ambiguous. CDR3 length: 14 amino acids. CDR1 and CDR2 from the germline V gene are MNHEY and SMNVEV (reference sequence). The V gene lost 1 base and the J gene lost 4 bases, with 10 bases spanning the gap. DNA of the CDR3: TGTGCCAGCAGTTTATGGAGTCCTCCCACTGAAGCTTTCTTT. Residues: CASSLWSPPTEAFF.